This T cell receptor beta chain was recovered during a study of cytomegalovirus exposure and HLA in healthy donors. The study, taken as a whole, reports: Most observed TCR sequences were rare, whereas some public TCRs were detected in many donors. Three CMV-associated chains proved CMV antigen-specific in vitro.

The protocol was immunoSEQ multiplex PCR, while the TCRdb copy is restricted to in-frame clones and leaves out a portion. The data contain roughly 57,000 clones, 85% to 95% of them seen just once; the ten biggest clones take up 1.5% to 2%. V gave up 9 bases and J gave up 8 bases, with 23 bases separating them. The CDR3 consists of 15 residues. The germline V gene encodes CDR1 LNHDA and CDR2 SQIVND (reference sequence). A word on this clone: The target antigen is unknown.

Material for sequencing was PBMCs. The chain combines TRBV19 with TRBJ2-4, with D perhaps TRBD1 (6 bases). The sequence was obtained from a woman between 18 and 29 years old in good health and CMV-seropositive. CDR3 coding DNA: TGTGCCAGCAGGGGAGTACAGGGCTCAGGGCACATTCAGTACTTC. Its protein product is CASRGVQGSGHIQYF.